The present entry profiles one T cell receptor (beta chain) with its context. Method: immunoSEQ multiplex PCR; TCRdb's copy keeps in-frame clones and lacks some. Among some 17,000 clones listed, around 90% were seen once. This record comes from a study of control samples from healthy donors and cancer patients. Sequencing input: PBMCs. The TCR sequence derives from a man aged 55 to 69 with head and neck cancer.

The chain's CDR3 is CASQAGLTDTQYF. The CDR3, as DNA: TGTGCCAGTCAAGCGGGGCTCACAGATACGCAGTATTTT. The chain uses TRBV27 and TRBJ2-3; 7 bases line up with TRBD2. Germline V gene lookup returns CDR1 MNHEY and CDR2 SMNVEV (reference sequence). CDR3 length equals 13 residues. Germline trimming cut 9 bases from V and 2 bases from J; bases unmatched to any gene: 5.